The source of this T cell receptor (beta chain) is a study of blood T cells in healthy people across ages. The second PCR ran roughly 7 to 11 cycles with a sample-barcoded 5' primer and J-beta primers. At least 2.5 million CDR3-containing paired-end reads were obtained per sample. From the 5' RACE reads, TCRdb called clonotypes with MiXCR, one entry per CDR3 protein. The repertoire includes a few hundred thousand distinct CDR3 sequences, 25% to 30% of them detected once, and 29% sits in the top ten. The V gene's germline CDR1 is LGHDT and CDR2 YNNKEL (reference sequence). The CDR3 is made up of 13 amino acids. Of note for this clonotype: One end of the junction does not line up with germline, which may come from a read error.

At least 6.5 million PBMCs were isolated per sample. The genes are TRBV3-1 and TRBJ2-1; no firm D call. The source is a woman in her seventies in good health. Material: blood. CDR3 sequence (DNA): TGTGCCAGCAGCCAGGACCTGAGGACCTCCAACTACTTC. It yields the protein CASSQDLRTSNYF.